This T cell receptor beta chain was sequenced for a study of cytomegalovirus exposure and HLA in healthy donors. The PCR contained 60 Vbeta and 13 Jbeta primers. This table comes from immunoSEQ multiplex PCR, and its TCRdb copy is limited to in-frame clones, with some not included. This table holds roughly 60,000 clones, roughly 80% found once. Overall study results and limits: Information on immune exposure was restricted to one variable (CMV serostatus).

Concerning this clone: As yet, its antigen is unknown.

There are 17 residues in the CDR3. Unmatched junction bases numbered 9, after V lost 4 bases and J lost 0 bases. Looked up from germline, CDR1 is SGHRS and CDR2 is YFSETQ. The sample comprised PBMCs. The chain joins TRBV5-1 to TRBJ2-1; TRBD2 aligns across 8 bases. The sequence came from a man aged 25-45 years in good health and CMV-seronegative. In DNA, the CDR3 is TGCGCCAGCAGCCCCCCCGCGAGCGGGAGCTCCTACAATGAGCAGTTCTTC. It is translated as CASSPPASGSSYNEQFF. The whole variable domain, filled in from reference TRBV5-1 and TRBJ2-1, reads KAGVTQTPRYLIKTRGQQVTLSCSPISGHRSVSWYQQTPGQGLQFLFEYFSETQRNKGNFPGRFSGRQFSNSRSEMNVSTLELGDSALYLCASSPPASGSSYNEQFFGPGTRLTVL.